The clone carrying this T cell receptor beta chain was seen only a few times. This sample was included in a study of blood T cell repertoires in COVID-19. Study-wide context: T cells, B-cell-depleted T cells, or PBMCs provided the cDNA or gDNA that served as material.

TCRdb keeps only in-frame clones here, not all; method: immunoSEQ multiplex PCR. The sample has roughly 200,000 clones; 70% to 90% are singletons. There are 15 residues in the CDR3. Per germline, CDR1 SGHTA and CDR2 FQGNSA. The germline V and J ends were trimmed by 2 bases and 0 bases, with 9 bases remaining between them. This receptor was identified in a person aged 70 to 85 with COVID-19, enrolled during active disease. The J gene is TRBJ2-3, the V gene TRBV7-2, with unresolved D. The sample taken for sequencing was peripheral blood. CDR3 sequence: CASSLQSASTDTQYF. CDR3 DNA sequence: TGTGCCAGCAGCTTACAGTCTGCTAGCACAGATACGCAGTATTTT.